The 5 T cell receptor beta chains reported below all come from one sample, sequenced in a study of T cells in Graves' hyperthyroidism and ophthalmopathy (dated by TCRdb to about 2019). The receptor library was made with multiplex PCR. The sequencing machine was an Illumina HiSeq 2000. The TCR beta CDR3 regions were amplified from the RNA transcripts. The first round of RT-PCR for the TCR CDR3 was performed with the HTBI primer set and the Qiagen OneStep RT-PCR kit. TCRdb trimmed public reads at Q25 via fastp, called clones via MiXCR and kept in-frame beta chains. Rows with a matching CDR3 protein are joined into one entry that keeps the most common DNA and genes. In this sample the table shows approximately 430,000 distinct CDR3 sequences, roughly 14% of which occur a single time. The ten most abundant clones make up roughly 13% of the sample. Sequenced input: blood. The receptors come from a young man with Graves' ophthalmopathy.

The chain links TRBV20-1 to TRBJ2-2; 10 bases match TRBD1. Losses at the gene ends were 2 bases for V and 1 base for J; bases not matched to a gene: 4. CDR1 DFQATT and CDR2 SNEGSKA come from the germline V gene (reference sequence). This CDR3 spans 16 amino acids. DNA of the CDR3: TGCAGTGCTAGATCAGGACAGGGGGTGAACACCGGGGAGCTGTTTTTT. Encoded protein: CSARSGQGVNTGELFF.

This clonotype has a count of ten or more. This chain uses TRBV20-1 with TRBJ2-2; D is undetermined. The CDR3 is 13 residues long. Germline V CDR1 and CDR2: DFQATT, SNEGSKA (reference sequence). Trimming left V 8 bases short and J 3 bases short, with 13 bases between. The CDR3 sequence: CSTSGSYTGELFF. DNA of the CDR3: TGCAGTACGAGTGGGTCTTACACCGGGGAGCTGTTTTTT.

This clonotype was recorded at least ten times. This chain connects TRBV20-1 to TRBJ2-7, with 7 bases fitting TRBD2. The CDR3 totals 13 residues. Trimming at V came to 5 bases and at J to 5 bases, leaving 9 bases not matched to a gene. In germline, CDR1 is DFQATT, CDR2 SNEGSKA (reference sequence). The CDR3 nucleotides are TGCAGTGCTTCTGCCCTCCGGGGGGACGAGCAGTACTTC. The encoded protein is CSASALRGDEQYF.

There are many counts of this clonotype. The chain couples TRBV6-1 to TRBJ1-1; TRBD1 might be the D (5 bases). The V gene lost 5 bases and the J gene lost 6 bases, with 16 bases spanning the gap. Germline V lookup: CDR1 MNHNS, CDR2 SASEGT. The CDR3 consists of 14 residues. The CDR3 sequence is CASSYHPEGPEAFF. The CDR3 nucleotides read TGTGCCAGCAGTTACCACCCTGAGGGGCCTGAAGCTTTCTTT.

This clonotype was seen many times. The CDR3: CASSQDGLAGRYGYTF. In DNA, the CDR3 is TGTGCCAGCAGCCAAGACGGCCTGGCAGGGAGGTATGGCTACACCTTC. The V call is TRBV3-1, the J call TRBJ1-2; a possible D gene is TRBD1 (5 bases). CDR3 length equals 16 residues. The germline gives CDR1 LGHDT, CDR2 YNNKEL (reference sequence). The ends were cut back, 0 bases at V and 5 bases at J, with 16 bases in the middle.